The 15 T cell receptor beta chains in this list originate from one sample, sequenced in a study of cytomegalovirus exposure and HLA in healthy donors. PCR amplification relied on 60 Vbeta primers (plus 13 Jbeta primers). Generated by immunoSEQ multiplex PCR, the TCRdb table keeps only in-frame clones and is missing some. The profile shows 150,000 to 170,000 clones, around 72% of them singletons. The sequenced material came from PBMCs. Every receptor here comes from a man aged 18 to 29 in good health and CMV-seronegative.

For this clone: Compared with germline, one end of the junction differs, possibly owing to a read error. V is TRBV7-9 and J is TRBJ1-1, with D possibly TRBD1 on 6 matching bases. Germline V gives CDR1 SEHNR, CDR2 FQNEAQ (reference sequence). The CDR3 is made up of 13 amino acids. The CDR3 bases are TGTTCCAGCAGCGGTACAGGGAGCACTGAAGCTTTCTTT. It is translated as CSSSGTGSTEAFF.

The chain joins TRBV7-9 to TRBJ1-4; a weak D match, TRBD1 (6 bases). Deletions cut 5 bases from V and 0 bases from J, with 13 bases between. This CDR3 spans 16 amino acids. Germline CDR1 reads SEHNR; CDR2 reads FQNEAQ (reference sequence). The CDR3 bases are TGTGCCAGCAGCCCAGGACAGCGCGCAACTAATGAAAAACTGTTTTTT. It translates to CASSPGQRATNEKLFF.

The V gene is TRBV4-3, the J gene TRBJ2-3, with 7 bases matching TRBD2. This CDR3 is built from 15 residues. V gave up 5 bases and J gave up 2 bases; unmatched junction bases: 7. Germline values: CDR1 LGHNA, CDR2 YSLEER. The CDR3 nucleotides read TGCGCCAGCAGCTCAGGACTAGGGGCCACAGATACGCAGTATTTT. Its protein is CASSSGLGATDTQYF.

V usage is TRBV18 and J usage is TRBJ2-3; 8 nucleotides line up with TRBD2. Germline loops: CDR1 KGHSH, CDR2 LQKENI. The CDR3 extends over 16 amino acids. The V and J ends lost 1 base and 1 base, in that order; junction bases with no gene match: 4. The CDR3 sequence: CASSPLSGRGTDTQYF. The CDR3 DNA reads as TGTGCCAGCTCACCACTAAGCGGGAGAGGCACAGATACGCAGTATTTT.

This clone was detected a few times. The V call is TRBV6-1, the J call TRBJ2-5, with unresolved D. This CDR3 spans 17 amino acids. V was cut by 2 bases and J by 4 bases, with 20 bases left in between. Germline values: CDR1 MNHNS, CDR2 SASEGT. The DNA for the CDR3 is TGTGCCAGCAGTGAAATGCCGGTAACTCTCGGTACAGAGACCCAGTACTTC. It is translated as CASSEMPVTLGTETQYF.

CDR3 region: CASSPLRQADGETQYF. The CDR3 nucleotides read TGTGCCAGCTCACCCCTGAGACAGGCGGATGGGGAGACCCAGTACTTC. The V call is TRBV18, the J call TRBJ2-5; a possible D gene is TRBD1 (6 bases). The CDR3 has 16 residues. Germline-derived CDR1 and CDR2 are KGHSH and LQKENI. V was trimmed by 3 bases and J by 5 bases, leaving 19 bases between them.

In this sample, this clone turned up once. The chain couples TRBV14 to TRBJ2-2, with TRBD2 matching over 9 bases. J lost 11 bases, V lost 4 bases, and 20 bases had no gene match. Per germline, CDR1 SGHDN and CDR2 FVKESK. The length of the CDR3 is 18 residues. The CDR3 DNA is TGTGCCAGCAGCCTCCTATCGAGGGGTTTGACTAGCGGAATAGAGCTGTTTTTT. Amino acid sequence: CASSLLSRGLTSGIELFF.

The rearrangement uses TRBV11-2 and TRBJ1-2; 9 bases align to TRBD1. The germline CDR1 and CDR2 sequences are SGHAT and FQNNGV. This CDR3 contains 14 residues. V trimming: 7 bases; J trimming: 2 bases; junction bases outside the gene matches: 5. The CDR3 nucleotides read TGTGCCAGCACCCCCGGGACAGGGAACTATGGCTACACCTTC. Translating gives CASTPGTGNYGYTF.

The chain links TRBV9 to TRBJ2-5; 7 nucleotides agree with TRBD2. Trimming at V came to 0 bases and at J to 1 base, leaving 3 bases not matched to a gene. The CDR3 totals 15 residues. Germline V gene lookup returns CDR1 SGDLS and CDR2 YYNGEE. CDR3 sequence (DNA): TGTGCCAGCAGCGTAGGAGGGAGGGGCCAAGAGACCCAGTACTTC. Residues: CASSVGGRGQETQYF.

V gene TRBV7-2 combines with J gene TRBJ2-2; D remains unclear. CDR1 is SGHTA and CDR2 is FQGNSA in the germline V gene. Trimming took 3 bases from V and 3 from J, leaving 11 bases between them. The CDR3 extends over 15 amino acids. The CDR3 sequence: CASSFRSTDTGELFF. The CDR3 DNA follows: TGTGCCAGCAGCTTCCGGAGTACGGACACCGGGGAGCTGTTTTTT.

This clone turned up a few times. The chain combines TRBV9 with TRBJ2-3; D ambiguous. Trimming pared 0 bases from V and 3 bases from J, leaving 5 bases between. The germline CDR1 and CDR2 sequences are SGDLS and YYNGEE. CDR3 length: 13 residues. DNA for the CDR3: TGTGCCAGCAGCGTAGTCTTAACAGATACGCAGTATTTT. Its translation: CASSVVLTDTQYF.

The rearrangement joins TRBV27 to TRBJ2-7, with 7 nucleotides matching TRBD2. V shed 1 base, J shed 0 bases, and the junction held 3 bases outside the gene matches. The CDR3 sequence is 15 residues long. From germline, CDR1 is MNHEY and CDR2 SMNVEV (reference sequence). CDR3 DNA sequence: TGTGCCAGCAGTTTATACCGGGAGGACTCCTACGAGCAGTACTTC. It encodes CASSLYREDSYEQYF.

The V gene is TRBV4-3, the J gene TRBJ1-5; 8 bases fit TRBD1. With V trimmed by 4 bases and J by 2 bases, 16 bases remained unmatched. This CDR3 spans 19 amino acids. Germline V gene data show CDR1 as LGHNA and CDR2 as YSLEER. The CDR3 reads CASSPSPYKDRAGNQPQHF. The CDR3 DNA reads as TGCGCCAGCAGCCCCTCCCCCTACAAGGACAGGGCGGGCAATCAGCCCCAGCATTTT.

The chain couples TRBV19 to TRBJ1-5; the match to TRBD1 covers 7 bases. After removal of 5 bases from V and 6 bases from J, the junction contained 7 bases not matched to a gene. CDR1 is LNHDA and CDR2 is SQIVND in the germline V gene (reference sequence). The CDR3 consists of 14 residues. The CDR3 sequence is CASSGQDLAQPQHF. CDR3 in DNA: TGTGCCAGTAGTGGACAGGACCTAGCTCAGCCCCAGCATTTT.

A note on this clone: At one of its ends the junction is not consistent with the germline gene, which may arise from a read error. V usage is TRBV7-9 and J usage is TRBJ2-3; D is possibly TRBD2 (5 bases). Germline CDR1 reads SEHNR; CDR2 reads FQNEAQ (reference sequence). The CDR3 covers 11 residues. This CDR3 is CSSSSTRTQYF. The CDR3 nucleotides are TGTTCCAGCAGCTCTACTAGGACGCAGTATTTT. The complete variable domain, with remaining parts taken from reference TRBV7-9 and TRBJ2-3, reads DTGVSQNPRHKITKRGQNVTFRCDPISEHNRLYWYRQTLGQGPEFLTYFQNEAQLEKSRLLSDRFSAERPKGSFSTLEIQRTEQGDSAMYLCSSSSTRTQYFGPGTRLTVL.